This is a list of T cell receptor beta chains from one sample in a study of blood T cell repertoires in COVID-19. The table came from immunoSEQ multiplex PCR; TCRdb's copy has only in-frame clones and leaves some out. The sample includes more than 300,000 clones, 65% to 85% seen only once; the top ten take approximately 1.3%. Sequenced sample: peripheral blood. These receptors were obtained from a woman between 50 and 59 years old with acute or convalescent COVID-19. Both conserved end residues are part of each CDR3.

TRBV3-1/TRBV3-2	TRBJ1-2	CASSQEEDGYTF
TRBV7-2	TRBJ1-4	CASSLEGASNEKLFF
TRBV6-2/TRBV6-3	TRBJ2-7	CASSLTSGTYEQYF
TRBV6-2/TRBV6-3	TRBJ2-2	CASSTGVGTGELFF
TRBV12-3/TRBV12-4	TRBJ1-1	CASSLSVNTEAFF
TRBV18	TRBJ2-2	CASSPVGGPLNTGELFF
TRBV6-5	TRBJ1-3	CASSFTGAAGNTIYF
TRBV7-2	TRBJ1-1	CASSFTFSPTVNTEAFF
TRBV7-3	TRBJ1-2	CASSPDGVYGYTF
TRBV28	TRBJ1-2	CASWARGREGYTF
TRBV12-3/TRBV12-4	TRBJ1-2	CATTKRQRGGYTF
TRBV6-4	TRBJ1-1	CASSRGGDTEAFF
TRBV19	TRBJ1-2	CASRVQSHYGYTF
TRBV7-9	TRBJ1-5	CASSLEVGGESNQPQHF
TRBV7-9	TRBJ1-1	CASSHQQGGGRTEAFF
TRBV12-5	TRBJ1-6	CASGFQGSPLHF
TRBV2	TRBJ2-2	CASRSDRGAGELFF
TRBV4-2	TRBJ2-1	CASSQDDRGDSNEQFF
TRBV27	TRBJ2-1	CASSLSKNNEQFF
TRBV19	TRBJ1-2	CAIKETGVYGYTF
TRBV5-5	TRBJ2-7	CASSLGQATLYEQYF
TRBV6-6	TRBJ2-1	CASSPARQGYDDEQFF
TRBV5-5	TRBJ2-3	CASSLGWEGTTDTQYF
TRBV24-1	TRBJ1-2	CATSDPGGHYGYTF
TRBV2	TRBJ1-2	CASRGGVYGYTF
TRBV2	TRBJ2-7	CASSFTIKREQYF
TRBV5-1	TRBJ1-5	CASSPDRNQPQHF
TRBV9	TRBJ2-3	CASSGRLADTDTQYF
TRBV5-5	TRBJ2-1	CASSSTGDKGEQFF
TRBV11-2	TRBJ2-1	CASSLGGLTLNEQFF
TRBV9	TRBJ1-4	CASSRSGQSAEKLFF
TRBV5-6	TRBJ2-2	CASSLYVTENTGELFF
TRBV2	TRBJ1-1	CASSIGLTNTEAFF
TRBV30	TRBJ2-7	CAWSEGTSYEQYF
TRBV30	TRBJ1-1	CAWRQGTNTEAFF
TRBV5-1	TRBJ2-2	CASSLRGDISTGELFF
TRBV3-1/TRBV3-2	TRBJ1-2	CASSQATSRANYGYTF
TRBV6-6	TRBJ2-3	CASRRQGATDTQYF
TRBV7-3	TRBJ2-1	CASSPGTYNEQFF
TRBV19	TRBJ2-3	CASRTTGVDTQYF
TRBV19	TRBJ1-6	CASSVPGSSYNSPLHF
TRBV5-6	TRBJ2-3	CASSLKGEDTQYF
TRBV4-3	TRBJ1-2	CASSPGTVSNYGYTF
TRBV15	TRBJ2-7	CATSRDHGYEQYF
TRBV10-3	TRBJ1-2	CAISESGREGGYTF
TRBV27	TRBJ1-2	CASSPQTGGESGYTF
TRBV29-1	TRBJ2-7	CSVEDATSGGTYEQYF
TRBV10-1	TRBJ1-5	CASSPGQGPLAQPQHF
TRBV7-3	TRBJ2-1	CASSLSPGNYNEQFF
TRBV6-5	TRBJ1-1	CASSLWGGTEAFF
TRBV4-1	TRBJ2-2	CASSPGPIAGELFF